What follows describes a single TCR beta chain. This sample is drawn from a study of STAT5B mutations in CD4+ large granular lymphocyte leukemia. Sequencing was performed with immunoSEQ multiplex PCR; in TCRdb, only in-frame clones are kept and a portion is missing. The sample contains fewer than 25,000 clones, 82% of which appear only once. Germline-derived CDR1 and CDR2 are SGHTS and YDEGEE. V dropped 4 bases and J dropped 6; count of bases not matched to a gene: 9. The CDR3 spans 17 residues. The TCR originated in a human donor in good health. The sample taken for sequencing was CD4+ T cells from blood buffy coats. The chain joins TRBV5-8 to TRBJ2-1; 14 bases align to TRBD2. The CDR3 loop reads CASSTKGLAGDRNEQFF. The CDR3 nucleotides are TGTGCCAGCAGCACCAAGGGACTAGCGGGAGACCGCAATGAGCAGTTCTTC.